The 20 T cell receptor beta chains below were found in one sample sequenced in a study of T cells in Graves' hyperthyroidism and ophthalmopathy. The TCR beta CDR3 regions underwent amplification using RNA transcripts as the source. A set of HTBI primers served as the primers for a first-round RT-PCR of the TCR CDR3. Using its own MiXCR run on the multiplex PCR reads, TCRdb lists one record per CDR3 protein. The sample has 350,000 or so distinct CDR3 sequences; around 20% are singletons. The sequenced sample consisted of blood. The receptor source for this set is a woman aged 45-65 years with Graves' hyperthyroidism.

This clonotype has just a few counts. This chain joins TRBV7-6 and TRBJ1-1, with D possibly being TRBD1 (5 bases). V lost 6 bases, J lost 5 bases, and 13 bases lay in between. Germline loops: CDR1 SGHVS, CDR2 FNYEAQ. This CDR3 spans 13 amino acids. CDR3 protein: CASRKMEGTEAFF. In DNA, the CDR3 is TGTGCCAGCAGAAAAATGGAGGGGACTGAAGCTTTCTTT.

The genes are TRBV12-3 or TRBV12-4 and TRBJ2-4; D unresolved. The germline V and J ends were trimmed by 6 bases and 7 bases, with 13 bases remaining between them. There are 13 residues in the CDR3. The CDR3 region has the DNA TGTGCCAGCAGCCCAGACCCTTTTAACATTCAGTACTTC. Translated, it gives CASSPDPFNIQYF.

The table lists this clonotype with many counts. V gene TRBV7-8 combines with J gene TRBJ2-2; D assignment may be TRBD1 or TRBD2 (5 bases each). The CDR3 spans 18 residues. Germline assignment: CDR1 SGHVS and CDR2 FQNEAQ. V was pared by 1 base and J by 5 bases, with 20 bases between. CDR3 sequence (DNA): TGTGCCAGCAGCTTAGTGCTTCCGGGACCCATAGGGACCGGGGAGCTGTTTTTT. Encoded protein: CASSLVLPGPIGTGELFF.

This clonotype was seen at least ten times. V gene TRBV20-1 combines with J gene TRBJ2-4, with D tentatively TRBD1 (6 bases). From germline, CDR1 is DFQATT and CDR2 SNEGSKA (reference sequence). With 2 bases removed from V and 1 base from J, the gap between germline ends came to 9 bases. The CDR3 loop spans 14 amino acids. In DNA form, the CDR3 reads TGCAGTGCTAGACATCAGGGGGCCAAAAACATTCAGTACTTC. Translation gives CSARHQGAKNIQYF.

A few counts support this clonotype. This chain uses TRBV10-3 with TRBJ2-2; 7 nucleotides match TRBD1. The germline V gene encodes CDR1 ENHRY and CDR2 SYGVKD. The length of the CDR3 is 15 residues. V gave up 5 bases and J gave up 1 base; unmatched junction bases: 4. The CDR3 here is CAISKGALNTGELFF. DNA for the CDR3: TGTGCCATCAGTAAGGGGGCCCTGAACACCGGGGAGCTGTTTTTT.

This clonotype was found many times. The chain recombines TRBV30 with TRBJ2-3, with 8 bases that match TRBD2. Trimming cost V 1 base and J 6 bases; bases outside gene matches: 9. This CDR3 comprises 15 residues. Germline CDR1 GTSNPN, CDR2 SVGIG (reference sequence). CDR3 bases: TGTGCCTGGAGTGGTGCGGGAGGCGGCGGTGATACGCAGTATTTT. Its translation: CAWSGAGGGGDTQYF.

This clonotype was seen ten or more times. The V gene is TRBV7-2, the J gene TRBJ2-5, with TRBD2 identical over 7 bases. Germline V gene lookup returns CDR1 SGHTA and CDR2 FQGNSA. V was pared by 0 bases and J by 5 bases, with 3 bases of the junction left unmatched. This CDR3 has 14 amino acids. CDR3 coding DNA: TGTGCCAGCAGCTTAGCGAGCGGGACGGAGACCCAGTACTTC. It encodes CASSLASGTETQYF. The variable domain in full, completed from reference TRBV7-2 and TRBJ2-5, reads GAGVSQSPSNKVTEKGKDVELRCDPISGHTALYWYRQSLGQGLEFLIYFQGNSAPDKSGLPSDRFSAERTGGSVSTLTIQRTQQEDSAVYLCASSLASGTETQYFGPGTRLLVL.

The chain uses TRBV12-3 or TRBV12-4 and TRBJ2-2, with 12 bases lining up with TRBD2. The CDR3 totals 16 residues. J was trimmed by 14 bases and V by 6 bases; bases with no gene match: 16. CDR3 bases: TGTGCCAGCAGCTCTATGGTCCGACTAGCGGGAGATCGTCTGTTTTTT. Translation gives CASSSMVRLAGDRLFF.

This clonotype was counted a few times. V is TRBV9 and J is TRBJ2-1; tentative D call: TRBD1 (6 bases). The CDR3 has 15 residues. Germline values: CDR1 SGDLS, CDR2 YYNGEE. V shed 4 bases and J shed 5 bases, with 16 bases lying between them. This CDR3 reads CASSNRATRNNEQFF. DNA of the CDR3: TGTGCCAGCAGCAACAGGGCAACGAGAAACAATGAGCAGTTCTTC.

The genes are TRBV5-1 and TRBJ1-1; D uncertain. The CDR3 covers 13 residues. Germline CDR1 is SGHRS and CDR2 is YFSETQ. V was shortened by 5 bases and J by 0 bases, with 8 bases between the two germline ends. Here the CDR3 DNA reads TGCGCCAGCAGAGCAGACCTGAACACTGAAGCTTTCTTT. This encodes CASRADLNTEAFF.

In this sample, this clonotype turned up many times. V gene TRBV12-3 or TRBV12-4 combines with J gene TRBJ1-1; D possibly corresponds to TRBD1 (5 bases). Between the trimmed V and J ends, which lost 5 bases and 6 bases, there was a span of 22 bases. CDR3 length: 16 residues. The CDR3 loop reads CASSPPYGAGRAEAFF. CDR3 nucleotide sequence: TGTGCCAGCAGTCCCCCCTATGGCGCAGGGAGGGCTGAAGCTTTCTTT.

Written as DNA, the CDR3 is TGTGCCAGTAGTACGGAAGGGACAGGTGGGACTGAAGCTTTCTTT. Translation: CASSTEGTGGTEAFF. The rearrangement links TRBV19 to TRBJ1-1, with 8 nucleotides matching TRBD1. In germline, CDR1 is LNHDA, CDR2 SQIVND (reference sequence). V shed 4 bases and J 5 bases; nucleotides not matched to a gene: 9. This CDR3 comprises 15 residues.

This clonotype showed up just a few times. CDR3 region: CASSLEFGYNEQFF. CDR3 nucleotide sequence: TGTGCCAGCAGCTTAGAATTCGGATACAATGAGCAGTTCTTC. This chain uses TRBV7-9 with TRBJ2-1; D is uncertain. CDR1 and CDR2 from the germline V gene are SEHNR and FQNEAQ (reference sequence). CDR3 length: 14 residues. Trimming stripped 1 base from V and 4 bases from J, with 8 bases between.

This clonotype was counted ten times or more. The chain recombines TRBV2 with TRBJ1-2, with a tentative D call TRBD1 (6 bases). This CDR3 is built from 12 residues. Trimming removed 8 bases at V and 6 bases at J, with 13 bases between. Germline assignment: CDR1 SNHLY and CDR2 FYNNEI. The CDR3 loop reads CASRTEADGYTF. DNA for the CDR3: TGTGCCAGCCGGACAGAGGCTGATGGCTACACCTTC.

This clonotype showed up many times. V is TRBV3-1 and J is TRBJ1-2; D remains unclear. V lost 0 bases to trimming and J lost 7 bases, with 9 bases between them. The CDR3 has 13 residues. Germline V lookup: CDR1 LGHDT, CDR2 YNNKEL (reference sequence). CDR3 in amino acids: CASSQDGSFGYTF. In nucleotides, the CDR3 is TGTGCCAGCAGCCAAGATGGAAGTTTTGGCTACACCTTC.

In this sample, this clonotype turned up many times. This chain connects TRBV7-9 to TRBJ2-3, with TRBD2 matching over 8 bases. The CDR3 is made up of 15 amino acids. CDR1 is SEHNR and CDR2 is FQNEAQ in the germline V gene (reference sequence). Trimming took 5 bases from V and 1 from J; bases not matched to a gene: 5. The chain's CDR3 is CASSRTSSGTDTQYF. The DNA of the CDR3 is TGTGCCAGCAGCCGGACTAGCTCTGGCACAGATACGCAGTATTTT.

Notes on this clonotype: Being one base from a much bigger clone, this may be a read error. The CDR3 nucleotides are TGTGCCAGCAGGGGGACTAGCGGATCCTACGAGCAGTGCTTC. It is translated as CASRGTSGSYEQCF. The chain joins TRBV6-1 to TRBJ2-7, with 11 bases matching TRBD2. Looked up from germline, CDR1 is MNHNS and CDR2 is SASEGT. The CDR3 runs 14 residues.

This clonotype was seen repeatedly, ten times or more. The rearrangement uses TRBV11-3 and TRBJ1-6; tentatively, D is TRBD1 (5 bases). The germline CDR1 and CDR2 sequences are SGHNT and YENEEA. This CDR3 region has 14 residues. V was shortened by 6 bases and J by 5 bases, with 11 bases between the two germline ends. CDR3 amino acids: CASSRDGDNSPLHF. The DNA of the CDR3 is TGTGCCAGCAGTCGGGACGGTGATAATTCACCCCTCCACTTT.

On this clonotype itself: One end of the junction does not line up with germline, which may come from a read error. The CDR3 coding sequence is TGTGCCAGCAGTCCCGGGACTAGGTTGATCTTC. Protein sequence: CASSPGTRLIF. V and J are TRBV12-3 or TRBV12-4 and TRBJ2-1; 8 nucleotides agree with TRBD2. The CDR3 covers 11 residues.

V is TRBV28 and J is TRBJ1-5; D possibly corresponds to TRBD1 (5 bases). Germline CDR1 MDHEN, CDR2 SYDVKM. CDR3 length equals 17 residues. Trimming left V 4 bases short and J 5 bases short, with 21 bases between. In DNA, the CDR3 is TGTGCCAGCAGTTGGAGTTCCAGGCAGGGTTCGGATCAGCCCCAGCATTTT. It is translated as CASSWSSRQGSDQPQHF.